This T cell receptor beta chain was captured in a study of shared clonotypes between healthy human individuals. TCRdb's table, derived via immunoSEQ multiplex PCR, lists solely in-frame clones and lacks some. The sample records roughly 1 million clones, approximately 76% being singletons. The V end was cut by 5 bases, the J end by 5 bases, with 12 bases between. Germline CDR1 reads SGHTA; CDR2 reads FQGTGA. The length of the CDR3 is 13 residues. The specimen sequenced was memory CD4+ T cells sorted from blood. Sample subset: CD45RA-negative fraction. The sequence derives from a man younger than 35 in good health. The V gene is TRBV7-3, the J gene TRBJ1-1, with D possibly matching TRBD1 (5 bases). The CDR3 region is CASSPPGGTEAFF. The CDR3 DNA follows: TGTGCCAGCAGCCCGCCGGGGGGGACTGAAGCTTTCTTT.